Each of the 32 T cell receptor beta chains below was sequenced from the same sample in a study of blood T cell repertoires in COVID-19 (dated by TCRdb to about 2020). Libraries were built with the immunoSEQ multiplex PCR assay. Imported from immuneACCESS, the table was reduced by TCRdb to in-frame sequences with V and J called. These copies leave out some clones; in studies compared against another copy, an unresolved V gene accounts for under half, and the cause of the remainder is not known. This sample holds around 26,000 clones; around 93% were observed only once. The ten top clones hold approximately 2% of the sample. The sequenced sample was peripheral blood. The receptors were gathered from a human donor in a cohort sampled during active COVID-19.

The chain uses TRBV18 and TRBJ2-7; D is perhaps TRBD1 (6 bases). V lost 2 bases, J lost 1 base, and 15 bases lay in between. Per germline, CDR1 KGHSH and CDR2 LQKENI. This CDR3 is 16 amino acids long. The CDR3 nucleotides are TGTGCCAGCTCACCAGGTGGGGGCGGAAGGTCCTACGAGCAGTACTTC. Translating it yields CASSPGGGGRSYEQYF.

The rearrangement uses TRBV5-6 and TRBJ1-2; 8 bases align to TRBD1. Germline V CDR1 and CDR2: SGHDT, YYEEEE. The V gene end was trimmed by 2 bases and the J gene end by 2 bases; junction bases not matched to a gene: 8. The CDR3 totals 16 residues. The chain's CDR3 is CASSFFNGQGNYGYTF. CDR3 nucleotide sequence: TGTGCCAGCAGCTTCTTCAATGGACAGGGAAACTATGGCTACACCTTC.

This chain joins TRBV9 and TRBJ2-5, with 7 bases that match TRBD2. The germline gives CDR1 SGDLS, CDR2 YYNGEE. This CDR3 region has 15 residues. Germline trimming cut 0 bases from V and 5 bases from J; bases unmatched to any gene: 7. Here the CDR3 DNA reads TGTGCCAGCAGCGTAGTAGGCGGGGGAAGGGAGACCCAGTACTTC. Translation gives CASSVVGGGRETQYF.

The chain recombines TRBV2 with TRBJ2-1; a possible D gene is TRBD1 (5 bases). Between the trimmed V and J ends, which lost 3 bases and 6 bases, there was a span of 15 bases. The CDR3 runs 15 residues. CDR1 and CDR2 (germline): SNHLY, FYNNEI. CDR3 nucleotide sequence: TGTGCCAGCAGTGAGACCAGGGTAAGGGGCAATGAGCAGTTCTTC. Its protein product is CASSETRVRGNEQFF.

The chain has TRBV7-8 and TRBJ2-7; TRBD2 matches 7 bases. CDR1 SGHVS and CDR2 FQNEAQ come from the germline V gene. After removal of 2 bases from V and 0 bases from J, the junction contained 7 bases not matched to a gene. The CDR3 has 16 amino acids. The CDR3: CASSLWAGRGSYEQYF. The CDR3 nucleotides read TGTGCCAGCAGCTTATGGGCGGGGAGGGGCTCCTACGAGCAGTACTTC.

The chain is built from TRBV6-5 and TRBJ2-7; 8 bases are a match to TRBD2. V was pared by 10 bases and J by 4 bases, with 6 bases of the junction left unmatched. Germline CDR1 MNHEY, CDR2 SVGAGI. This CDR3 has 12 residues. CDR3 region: CAIWGGGYEQYF. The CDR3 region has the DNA TGTGCCATCTGGGGCGGGGGGTACGAGCAGTACTTC.

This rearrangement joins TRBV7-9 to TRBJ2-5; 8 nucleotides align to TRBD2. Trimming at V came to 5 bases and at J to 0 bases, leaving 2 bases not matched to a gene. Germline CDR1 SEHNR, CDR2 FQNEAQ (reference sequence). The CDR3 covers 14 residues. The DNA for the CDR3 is TGTGCCAGCAGCCCGGGGGGGGACCAAGAGACCCAGTACTTC. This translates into CASSPGGDQETQYF.

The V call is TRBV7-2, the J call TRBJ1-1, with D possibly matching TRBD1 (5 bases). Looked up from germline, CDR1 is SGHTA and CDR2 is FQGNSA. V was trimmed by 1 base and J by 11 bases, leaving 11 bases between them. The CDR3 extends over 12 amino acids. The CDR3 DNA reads TGTGCCAGCAGCTTAGATGCAGGGTACGCTTTCTTT. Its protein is CASSLDAGYAFF.

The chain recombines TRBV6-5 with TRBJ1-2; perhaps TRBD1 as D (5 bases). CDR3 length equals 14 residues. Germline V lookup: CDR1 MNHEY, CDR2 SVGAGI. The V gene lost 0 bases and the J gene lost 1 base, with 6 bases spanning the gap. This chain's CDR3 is CASSYSGGNYGYTF. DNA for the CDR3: TGTGCCAGCAGTTACTCGGGGGGTAACTATGGCTACACCTTC.

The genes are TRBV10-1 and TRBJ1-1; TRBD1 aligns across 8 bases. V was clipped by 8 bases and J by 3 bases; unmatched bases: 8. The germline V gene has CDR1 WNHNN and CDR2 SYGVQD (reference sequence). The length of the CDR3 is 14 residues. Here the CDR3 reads CASYTRTGYTEAFF. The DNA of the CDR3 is TGCGCCAGCTACACCCGGACAGGGTACACTGAAGCTTTCTTT.

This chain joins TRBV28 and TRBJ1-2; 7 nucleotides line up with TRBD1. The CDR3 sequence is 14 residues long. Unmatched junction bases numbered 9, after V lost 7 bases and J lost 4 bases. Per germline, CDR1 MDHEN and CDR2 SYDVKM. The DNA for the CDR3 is TGTGCCAGCACCCTACAGGGGCAAACCTATGGCTACACCTTC. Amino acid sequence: CASTLQGQTYGYTF.

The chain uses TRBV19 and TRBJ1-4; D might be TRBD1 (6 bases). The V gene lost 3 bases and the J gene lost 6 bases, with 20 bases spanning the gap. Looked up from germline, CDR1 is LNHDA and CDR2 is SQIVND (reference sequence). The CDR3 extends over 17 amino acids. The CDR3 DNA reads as TGTGCCAGTAGTATCTCTCTCTCAGGGGCGTGGGATGAAAAACTGTTTTTT. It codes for CASSISLSGAWDEKLFF.

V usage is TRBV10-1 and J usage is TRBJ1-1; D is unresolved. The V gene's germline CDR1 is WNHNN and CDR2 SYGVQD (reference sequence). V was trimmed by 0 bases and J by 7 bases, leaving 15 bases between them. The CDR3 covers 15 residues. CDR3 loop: CASSESSPDLGEAFF. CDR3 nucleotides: TGCGCCAGCAGTGAGTCTTCCCCGGACTTGGGTGAAGCTTTCTTT.

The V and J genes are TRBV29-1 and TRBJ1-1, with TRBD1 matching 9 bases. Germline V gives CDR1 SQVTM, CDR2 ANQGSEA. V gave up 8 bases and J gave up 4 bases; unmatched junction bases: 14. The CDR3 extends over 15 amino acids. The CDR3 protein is CSTDPNRGRSTEAFF. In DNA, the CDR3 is TGCAGCACCGACCCGAACAGGGGGCGTTCCACTGAAGCTTTCTTT.

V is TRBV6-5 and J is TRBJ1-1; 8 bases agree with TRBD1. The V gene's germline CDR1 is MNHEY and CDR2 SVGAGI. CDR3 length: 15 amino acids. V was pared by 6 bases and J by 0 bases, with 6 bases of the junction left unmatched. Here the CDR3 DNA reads TGTGCCAGCAGGACAGGGGCCGTTCTGAACACTGAAGCTTTCTTT. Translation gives CASRTGAVLNTEAFF.

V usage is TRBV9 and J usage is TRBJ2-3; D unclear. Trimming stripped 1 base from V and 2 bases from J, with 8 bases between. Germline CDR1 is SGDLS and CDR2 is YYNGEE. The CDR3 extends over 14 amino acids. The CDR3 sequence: CASSVTIATDTQYF. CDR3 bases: TGTGCCAGCAGCGTAACTATTGCCACAGATACGCAGTATTTT. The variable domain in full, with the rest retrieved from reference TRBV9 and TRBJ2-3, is DSGVTQTPKHLITATGQRVTLRCSPRSGDLSVYWYQQSLDQGLQFLIQYYNGEERAKGNILERFSAQQFPDLHSELNLSSLELGDSALYFCASSVTIATDTQYFGPGTRLTVL.

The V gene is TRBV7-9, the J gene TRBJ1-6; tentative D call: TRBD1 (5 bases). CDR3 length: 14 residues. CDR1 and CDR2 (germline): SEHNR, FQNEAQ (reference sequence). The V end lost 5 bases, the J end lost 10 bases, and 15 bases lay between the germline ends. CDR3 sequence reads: CASSLGTRGSPLHF. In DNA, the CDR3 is TGTGCCAGCAGCCTCGGGACCCGGGGGTCACCCCTCCACTTT.

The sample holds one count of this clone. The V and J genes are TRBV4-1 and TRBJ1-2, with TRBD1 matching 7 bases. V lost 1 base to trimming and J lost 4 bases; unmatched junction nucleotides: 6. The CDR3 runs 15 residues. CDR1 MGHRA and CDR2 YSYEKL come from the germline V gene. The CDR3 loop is CASSQVRGPLYGYTF. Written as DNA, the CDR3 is TGCGCCAGCAGCCAAGTGAGGGGGCCCCTCTATGGCTACACCTTC.

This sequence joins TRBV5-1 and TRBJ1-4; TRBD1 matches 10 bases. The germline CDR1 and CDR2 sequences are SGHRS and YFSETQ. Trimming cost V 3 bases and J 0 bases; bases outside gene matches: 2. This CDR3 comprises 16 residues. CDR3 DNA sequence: TGCGCCAGCAGCTCCGGGACAGGGGCAACTAATGAAAAACTGTTTTTT. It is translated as CASSSGTGATNEKLFF. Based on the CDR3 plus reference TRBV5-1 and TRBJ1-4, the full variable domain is KAGVTQTPRYLIKTRGQQVTLSCSPISGHRSVSWYQQTPGQGLQFLFEYFSETQRNKGNFPGRFSGRQFSNSRSEMNVSTLELGDSALYLCASSSGTGATNEKLFFGSGTQLSVL.

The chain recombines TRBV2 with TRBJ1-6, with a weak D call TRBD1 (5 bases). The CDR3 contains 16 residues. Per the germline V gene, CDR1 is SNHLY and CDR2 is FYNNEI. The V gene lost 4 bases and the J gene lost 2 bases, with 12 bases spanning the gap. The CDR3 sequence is CASSVDSGTYNSPLHF. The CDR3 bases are TGTGCCAGCAGTGTCGACAGTGGGACCTATAATTCACCCCTCCACTTT. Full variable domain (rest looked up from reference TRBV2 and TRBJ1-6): EPEVTQTPSHQVTQMGQEVILRCVPISNHLYFYWYRQILGQKVEFLVSFYNNEISEKSEIFDDQFSVERPDGSNFTLKIRSTKLEDSAMYFCASSVDSGTYNSPLHFGNGTRLTVT.

As DNA, the CDR3 is TGTGCCAGCAGTTATTCCGGGACTCTCCCCGAGCAGTACTTC. It yields the protein CASSYSGTLPEQYF. The V gene is TRBV6-5, the J gene TRBJ2-7, with D possibly TRBD2 on 6 matching bases. The length of the CDR3 is 14 residues. Germline V gene lookup returns CDR1 MNHEY and CDR2 SVGAGI. Trimming stripped 3 bases from V and 6 bases from J, with 15 bases between.

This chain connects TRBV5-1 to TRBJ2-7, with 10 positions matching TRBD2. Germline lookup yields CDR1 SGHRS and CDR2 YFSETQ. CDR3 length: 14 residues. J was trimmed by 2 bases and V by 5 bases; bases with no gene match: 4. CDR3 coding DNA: TGCGCCAGCAGAGTAGCGGGGGGCGCCTACGAGCAGTACTTC. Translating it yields CASRVAGGAYEQYF. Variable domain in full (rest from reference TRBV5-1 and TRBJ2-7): KAGVTQTPRYLIKTRGQQVTLSCSPISGHRSVSWYQQTPGQGLQFLFEYFSETQRNKGNFPGRFSGRQFSNSRSEMNVSTLELGDSALYLCASRVAGGAYEQYFGPGTRLTVT.

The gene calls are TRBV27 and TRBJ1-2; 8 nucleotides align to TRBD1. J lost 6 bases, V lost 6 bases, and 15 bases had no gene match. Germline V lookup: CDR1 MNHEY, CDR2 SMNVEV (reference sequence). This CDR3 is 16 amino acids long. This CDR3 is CASSRRVTDRVDGYTF. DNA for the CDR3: TGTGCCAGCAGCCGCCGGGTAACGGACAGGGTCGATGGCTACACCTTC.

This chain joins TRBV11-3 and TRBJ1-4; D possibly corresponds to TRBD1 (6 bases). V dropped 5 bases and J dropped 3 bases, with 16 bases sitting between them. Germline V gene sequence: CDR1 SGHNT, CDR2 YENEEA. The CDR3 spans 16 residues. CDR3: CASSPQGIGANEKLFF. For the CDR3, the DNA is TGTGCCAGCAGCCCCCAGGGGATCGGGGCTAATGAAAAACTGTTTTTT.

CDR3 amino acids: CASSQAGPAEGASYNSPLHF. CDR3 bases: TGCGCCAGCAGCCAAGCAGGCCCCGCCGAGGGGGCCTCCTATAATTCACCCCTCCACTTT. V is TRBV4-1 and J is TRBJ1-6, with 7 bases matching TRBD1. The CDR3 contains 20 residues. Germline values: CDR1 MGHRA, CDR2 YSYEKL. V was pared by 1 base and J by 0 bases, with 12 bases of the junction left unmatched.

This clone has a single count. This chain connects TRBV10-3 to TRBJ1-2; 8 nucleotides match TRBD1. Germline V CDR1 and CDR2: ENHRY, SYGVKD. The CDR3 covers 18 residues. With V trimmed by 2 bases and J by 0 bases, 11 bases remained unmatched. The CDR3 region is CAISEAGSGQGTNYGYTF. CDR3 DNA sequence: TGTGCCATCAGTGAGGCCGGGAGCGGACAGGGTACTAACTATGGCTACACCTTC.

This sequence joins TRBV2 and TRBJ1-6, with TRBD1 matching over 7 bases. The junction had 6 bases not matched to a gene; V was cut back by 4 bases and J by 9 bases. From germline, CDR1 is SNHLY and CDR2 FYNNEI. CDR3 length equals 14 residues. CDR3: CASSVQGEVSPLHF. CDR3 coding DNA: TGTGCCAGCAGTGTCCAGGGGGAAGTTTCACCCCTCCACTTT.

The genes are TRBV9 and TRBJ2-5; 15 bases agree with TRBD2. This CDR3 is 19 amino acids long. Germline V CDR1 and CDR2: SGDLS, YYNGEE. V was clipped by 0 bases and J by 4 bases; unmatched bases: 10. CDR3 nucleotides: TGTGCCAGCAGCGTAGACCCCTGGACTAGCGGGGGGGCGAGAGAGACCCAGTACTTC. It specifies CASSVDPWTSGGARETQYF.

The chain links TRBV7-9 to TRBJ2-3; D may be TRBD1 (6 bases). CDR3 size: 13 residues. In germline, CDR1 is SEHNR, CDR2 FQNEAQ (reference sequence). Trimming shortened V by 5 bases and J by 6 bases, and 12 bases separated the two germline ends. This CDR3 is CASSLTQGDTQYF. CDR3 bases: TGTGCCAGCAGCCTCACCCAGGGGGATACGCAGTATTTT. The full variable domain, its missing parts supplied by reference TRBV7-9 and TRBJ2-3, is DTGVSQNPRHKITKRGQNVTFRCDPISEHNRLYWYRQTLGQGPEFLTYFQNEAQLEKSRLLSDRFSAERPKGSFSTLEIQRTEQGDSAMYLCASSLTQGDTQYFGPGTRLTVL.

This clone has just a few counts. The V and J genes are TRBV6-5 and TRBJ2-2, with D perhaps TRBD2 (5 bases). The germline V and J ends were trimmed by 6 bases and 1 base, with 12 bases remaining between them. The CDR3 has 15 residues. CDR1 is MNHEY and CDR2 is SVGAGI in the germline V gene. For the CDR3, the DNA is TGTGCCAGCAGCCCCATAGGAGGGAACACCGGGGAGCTGTTTTTT. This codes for CASSPIGGNTGELFF.

CDR3 nucleotides: TGTGCCAGCAGTCCAACAGGGGGCACTGAAGCTTTCTTT. Encoded protein: CASSPTGGTEAFF. The chain combines TRBV2 with TRBJ1-1, with 8 bases identical to TRBD1. The CDR3 length is 13 residues. Germline V lookup: CDR1 SNHLY, CDR2 FYNNEI. V lost 5 bases to trimming and J lost 4 bases; unmatched junction nucleotides: 3.

This CDR3 reads CASVQSSGANVLTF. DNA for the CDR3: TGTGCCAGTGTACAGAGCTCTGGGGCCAACGTCCTGACTTTC. The V and J genes are TRBV2 and TRBJ2-6; no reliable D call. This CDR3 comprises 14 residues. V gave up 9 bases and J gave up 0 bases, with 9 bases separating them. Germline values: CDR1 SNHLY, CDR2 FYNNEI.